One and the same sample provided the 3 T cell receptor beta chains below, sequenced in a study of a mutant IDH1 vaccine in newly diagnosed glioma. Time point in this sample: week 23, last vaccination. Topical imiquimod accompanied each vaccine dose, which consisted of 300 ug of mutant IDH1 20-mer peptide. The assay was immunoSEQ multiplex PCR, and TCRdb's table has in-frame clones only and misses some. The sample lists some 30,000 clones; approximately 90% were seen once. These receptors' antigens are unknown. The sequencing used PBMCs, collected from a glioma patient whose treatment included an IDH1 peptide vaccine. The receptors shown here come from a man aged 40-55 years with glioma.

The rearrangement joins TRBV18 to TRBJ2-7; D is possibly TRBD1 (5 bases). V lost 6 bases to trimming and J lost 3 bases, with 15 bases between them. This CDR3 has 14 amino acids. Germline lookup yields CDR1 KGHSH and CDR2 LQKENI. CDR3 protein: CASSSQGSGYEQYF. The CDR3 DNA follows: TGTGCCAGCTCCTCCCAGGGATCTGGCTACGAGCAGTACTTC. The full variable domain, with the rest looked up from reference TRBV18 and TRBJ2-7, is NAGVMQNPRHLVRRRGQEARLRCSPMKGHSHVYWYRQLPEEGLKFMVYLQKENIIDESGMPKERFSAEFPKEGPSILRIQQVVRGDSAAYFCASSSQGSGYEQYFGPGTRLTVT.

V usage is TRBV10-2 and J usage is TRBJ2-2; D perhaps matches TRBD1 (6 bases). Trimming cost V 5 bases and J 8 bases, with 18 bases left between them. There are 15 residues in the CDR3. Germline lookup yields CDR1 WSHSY and CDR2 SAAADI. DNA of the CDR3: TGCGCCAGCAGTCCTTCGCTGGACAGACCTGGGGAGCTGTTTTTT. Translating gives CASSPSLDRPGELFF.

The chain joins TRBV7-2 to TRBJ1-2; the match to TRBD1 covers 10 bases. The V segment lost 5 bases and the J segment 4 bases; nucleotides outside the gene matches: 7. Germline CDR1 and CDR2: SGHTA and FQGNSA. The CDR3 runs 15 residues. Here the CDR3 reads CASSPDGTGAYGYTF. Written as DNA, the CDR3 is TGTGCCAGCAGCCCGGACGGGACAGGGGCCTATGGCTACACCTTC.